The clone carrying this T cell receptor beta chain was counted many times. As yet, its antigen is unknown. This record comes from a study of T cells in Graves' hyperthyroidism and ophthalmopathy. Whole-study results and caveats: Most thyroid clonotypes expanded above 0.001 were also detected in blood.

V dropped 0 bases and J dropped 6 bases, with 13 bases sitting between them. The CDR3 has 15 amino acids. Germline CDR1 and CDR2: SGDLS and YYNGEE. The source material, RNA transcripts, was used to amplify TCR beta CDR3 regions. An initial round of RT-PCR targeting the TCR CDR3 relied on the HTBI primer set. MiXCR was run by TCRdb on the multiplex PCR reads, yielding one entry per CDR3 protein. This table holds 550,000 to 650,000 distinct CDR3 sequences, about 15% found once. The V call is TRBV9, the J call TRBJ2-1; D possibly uses TRBD1 or TRBD2 (5 bases each). Sequences were obtained from blood. This TCR was sampled from a woman in her 30s with Graves' hyperthyroidism that later progressed to Graves' ophthalmopathy. In DNA, the CDR3 is TGTGCCAGCAGCGTAGACGTCGGGGCGATCAATGAGCAGTTCTTC. It translates to CASSVDVGAINEQFF.